The next 12 T cell receptor beta chains were all read from a single sample in a study of T cells in tuberculosis. TCRdb keeps only in-frame clones here, not all; method: immunoSEQ multiplex PCR. The sample shows about 30,000 clones, roughly 94% of them seen only once. Sequencing was performed on PBMCs. Receptor source: a donor aged 10 to 29 with latent tuberculosis or without tuberculosis infection.

This chain links TRBV4-1 with TRBJ2-7; weak D call: TRBD1 (6 bases). Deletions cut 0 bases from V and 2 bases from J, with 14 bases between. The CDR3 loop spans 16 amino acids. Germline values: CDR1 MGHRA, CDR2 YSYEKL. As DNA, the CDR3 is TGCGCCAGCAGCCAAGATTGGGCAGGGGCGGCCTACGAGCAGTACTTC. Its protein is CASSQDWAGAAYEQYF.

The chain combines TRBV10-3 with TRBJ1-1, with 7 nucleotides matching TRBD1. Germline V gives CDR1 ENHRY, CDR2 SYGVKD. J gave up 6 bases and V 11 bases, and 9 bases lay outside the gene matches. This CDR3 has 12 residues. This chain's CDR3 is CASRQGYAEAFF. Written as DNA, the CDR3 is TGTGCCTCCCGACAGGGCTACGCTGAAGCTTTCTTT.

This chain uses TRBV7-7 with TRBJ1-1, with D possibly being TRBD1 (6 bases). Germline loops: CDR1 SSHAT, CDR2 FNYEAQ (reference sequence). The germline V and J ends were trimmed by 6 bases and 1 base, with 9 bases remaining between them. The CDR3 covers 13 residues. CDR3 in amino acids: CASSLTGNTEAFF. In DNA, the CDR3 is TGTGCCAGCAGTTTGACAGGGAACACTGAAGCTTTCTTT. Using reference TRBV7-7 and TRBJ1-1 for the parts outside the CDR3, the full variable domain is GAGVSQSPRYKVTKRGQDVTLRCDPISSHATLYWYQQALGQGPEFLTYFNYEAQPDKSGLPSDRFSAERPEGSISTLTIQRTEQRDSAMYRCASSLTGNTEAFFGQGTRLTVV.

The chain couples TRBV5-1 to TRBJ2-3; the D gene is possibly TRBD1 (6 bases). Trimming took 4 bases from V and 0 from J, leaving 12 bases between them. Germline CDR1 SGHRS, CDR2 YFSETQ. This CDR3 is built from 15 residues. This chain's CDR3 is CASSQGSPSTDTQYF. The CDR3 nucleotides read TGCGCCAGCAGCCAGGGGTCTCCTAGCACAGATACGCAGTATTTT.

The chain has TRBV10-1 and TRBJ2-3, with 8 bases that match TRBD2. The germline V gene has CDR1 WNHNN and CDR2 SYGVQD (reference sequence). The CDR3 has 15 residues. The V and J ends lost 0 bases and 2 bases, in that order; junction bases with no gene match: 1. Here the CDR3 DNA reads TGCGCCAGCAGTGAGTCCGGACTAGCCACAGATACGCAGTATTTT. This gives the protein CASSESGLATDTQYF.

The chain carries TRBV7-9 and TRBJ2-3; 10 nucleotides line up with TRBD2. The CDR3 contains 16 residues. J was trimmed by 0 bases and V by 5 bases; bases with no gene match: 5. Germline V gives CDR1 SEHNR, CDR2 FQNEAQ (reference sequence). The CDR3 loop reads CASSPGLAFSTDTQYF. CDR3 sequence (DNA): TGTGCCAGCAGCCCGGGACTAGCGTTTAGCACAGATACGCAGTATTTT. The whole variable domain, filled in from reference TRBV7-9 and TRBJ2-3, reads DTGVSQNPRHKITKRGQNVTFRCDPISEHNRLYWYRQTLGQGPEFLTYFQNEAQLEKSRLLSDRFSAERPKGSFSTLEIQRTEQGDSAMYLCASSPGLAFSTDTQYFGPGTRLTVL.

This rearrangement joins TRBV5-4 to TRBJ2-7; TRBD2 aligns across 10 bases. CDR1 is SGHNT and CDR2 is YYREEE in the germline V gene (reference sequence). This CDR3 has 14 residues. V was clipped by 2 bases and J by 3 bases; unmatched bases: 2. The CDR3 reads CASSLTSGNYEQYF. The CDR3 DNA reads as TGTGCCAGCAGCTTAACTAGCGGGAACTACGAGCAGTACTTC.

CDR3 sequence (DNA): TGTGCCAGCAGCCAGGACAGGGTTGAGCCCGGGGAGCTGTTTTTT. Its translation is CASSQDRVEPGELFF. This chain connects TRBV7-3 to TRBJ2-2; TRBD1 agrees at 8 bases. CDR1 SGHTA and CDR2 FQGTGA come from the germline V gene. V dropped 5 bases and J dropped 6; count of bases not matched to a gene: 8. The CDR3 is 15 amino acids.

CDR3 region: CASSSTGEWEQYF. DNA of the CDR3: TGTGCCAGCTCAAGTACAGGGGAGTGGGAGCAGTACTTC. The chain recombines TRBV18 with TRBJ2-7; 7 bases line up with TRBD1. Germline CDR1 is KGHSH and CDR2 is LQKENI. V shed 5 bases and J 7 bases; nucleotides not matched to a gene: 8. The CDR3 contains 13 residues.

This rearrangement joins TRBV5-1 to TRBJ2-5; D might be TRBD2 (6 bases). This CDR3 contains 15 residues. V was clipped by 4 bases and J by 1 base, with 14 bases between them. Germline CDR1 and CDR2: SGHRS and YFSETQ. The CDR3 spells CASSSPGAFQETQYF. The CDR3 region has the DNA TGCGCCAGCAGCAGCCCGGGAGCGTTCCAAGAGACCCAGTACTTC.

V is TRBV21-1 and J is TRBJ2-1; the table's D call of TRBD2 was not tested on the DNA. TRBV21-1 is listed as a pseudogene. The CDR3 loop spans 17 amino acids. CDR3 protein: CASSKRVAGEIYNEQFF. The CDR3 DNA reads TGTGCCAGCAGCAAACGTGTAGCGGGGGAGATCTACAATGAGCAGTTCTTC.

This rearrangement joins TRBV7-9 to TRBJ1-1; 12 positions match TRBD1. The CDR3 is 16 residues long. With 5 bases clipped from V and 5 bases from J, the junction kept 9 bases outside the gene matches. Germline CDR1 is SEHNR and CDR2 is FQNEAQ (reference sequence). The CDR3 protein is CASSPPGQGARTEAFF. CDR3 coding DNA: TGTGCCAGCAGCCCACCGGGACAGGGGGCGAGAACTGAAGCTTTCTTT. Variable domain in full (rest from reference TRBV7-9 and TRBJ1-1): DTGVSQNPRHKITKRGQNVTFRCDPISEHNRLYWYRQTLGQGPEFLTYFQNEAQLEKSRLLSDRFSAERPKGSFSTLEIQRTEQGDSAMYLCASSPPGQGARTEAFFGQGTRLTVV.